This T cell receptor (beta chain) comes out of a study of monozygotic twins with inflammatory bowel disease. Study-wide points: With others, IBD patients shared fewer clonotypes than healthy twins did, especially with disease activity. Patients with IBD had less TCRbeta diversity (inverse Simpson) than their healthy co-twins. Concordant and discordant twins showed no difference in repertoire similarity, possibly from limited power.

TCRdb re-called the 5' RACE reads; one entry per CDR3 protein, DNA not given. The sample shows some 150,000 distinct CDR3 sequences, and less than 7.5% sits with its ten largest clones. On this clonotype: The target antigen is unknown.

This CDR3 spans 14 amino acids. The germline CDR1 and CDR2 sequences are SGHRS and YFSETQ. The receptor was derived from a human donor with ulcerative colitis or Crohn's disease, or a healthy co-twin of an affected twin (not recorded which). The rearrangement uses TRBV5-1 and TRBJ2-7; TCRdb picks TRBD1, but there is no DNA to check that call. Material for sequencing was blood. The CDR3 spells CASSPDRVAYEQYF.